This TCR beta chain was sequenced during a study of blood T cell repertoires in COVID-19. Authors' methods: Nucleated cell number was recorded as an estimate derived from reference gene primer amplification. TCRdb's table, derived via immunoSEQ multiplex PCR, lists solely in-frame clones and lacks some. That table supplies the V and J calls and clone size; D and trimming were determined from the DNA. The sample includes 150,000 or so clones, about four fifths of them seen just once. CDR3 length equals 17 residues. CDR1 is WSHSY, CDR2 SAAADI, per germline. V was shortened by 2 bases and J by 7 bases, with 23 bases between the two germline ends.

Sample: peripheral blood. The source of this sequence is a woman aged 80 or over with acute or convalescent COVID-19. The rearrangement links TRBV10-2 to TRBJ1-2; the D gene is possibly TRBD1 (5 bases). CDR3 sequence reads: CASSEGARDAKLGGYTF. The CDR3, as DNA: TGCGCCAGCAGTGAGGGGGCGCGGGACGCCAAATTGGGTGGCTACACCTTC.